These 21 T cell receptor beta chains share one sample of origin, sequenced in a study of T cell clusters in autoimmune cytopenias (dated by TCRdb to about 2019). This sample was sequenced with an Illumina MiSeq. TRB rearrangements were amplified by multiplex PCR using a touch-down protocol with TRB-A and TRB-B primer pools mixed in one tube. Reads reprocessed by TCRdb are summarized as one entry per CDR3 protein sequence, and DNA is absent. The sample has some 11,000 distinct CDR3 sequences on record. Around 4% of the sample rests with the top ten. For each sample, TRB amplification used roughly 250 ng of peripheral blood genomic DNA, equal to 40,000 or so genome equivalents. This sample also appeared in a second study, on T cell repertoires in aging, cancer and after chemotherapy.

The sequenced sample was peripheral blood. The source of these receptors is a human donor in good health.

Considering frequency, this clonotype is medium-sized (0.01 to 0.1%). J is TRBJ1-2 and V is TRBV6-5. Germline V gene data show CDR1 as MNHEY and CDR2 as SVGAGI. This CDR3 has 13 residues. CDR3 in amino acids: CASSLDQDYGYTF.

This clonotype is medium-sized (0.01 to 0.1%) by frequency. This rearrangement joins TRBV29-1 to TRBJ1-1; as DNA is missing, the TRBD1 call by TCRdb cannot be tested. This CDR3 comprises 13 residues. CDR1 SQVTM and CDR2 ANQGSEA come from the germline V gene. The CDR3: CSVGGGRGTEAFF.

V usage is TRBV19 and J usage is TRBJ1-5; TCRdb calls TRBD1, which cannot be checked without DNA. Germline V gene sequence: CDR1 LNHDA, CDR2 SQIVND (reference sequence). CDR3 length equals 14 residues. CDR3 amino acids: CASSPRAGNQPQHF.

The chain has TRBV4-1 and TRBJ1-2. Germline lookup yields CDR1 MGHRA and CDR2 YSYEKL. The CDR3 spans 17 residues. This chain's CDR3 is CASSHLGLVPSVFGYTF.

The CDR3 is CASSQVSGGPTITYEQYF. The chain is built from TRBV4-2 and TRBJ2-7; absent DNA, TCRdb's TRBD2 call cannot be checked. Germline V gene lookup returns CDR1 LGHNA and CDR2 YNFKEQ. The CDR3 totals 18 residues.

The gene calls are TRBV25-1 and TRBJ1-2; TCRdb lists TRBD1, though no DNA is available to test this call. This CDR3 has 14 residues. From germline, CDR1 is MGHDK and CDR2 SYGVNS. CDR3 amino acids: CASSDGQGHYGYTF.

V is TRBV7-2 and J is TRBJ2-3. This CDR3 contains 12 residues. Germline lookup yields CDR1 SGHTA and CDR2 FQGNSA. CDR3 in amino acids: CASSLGADTQYF. The entire variable domain, with the rest obtained from reference TRBV7-2 and TRBJ2-3, is as follows: GAGVSQSPSNKVTEKGKDVELRCDPISGHTALYWYRQSLGQGLEFLIYFQGNSAPDKSGLPSDRFSAERTGGSVSTLTIQRTQQEDSAVYLCASSLGADTQYFGPGTRLTVL.

The chain links TRBV12-3 or TRBV12-4 to TRBJ2-1; TCRdb lists TRBD1, though no DNA is available to test this call. CDR3 size: 15 residues. The CDR3: CASSLARNRGNEQFF.

V gene TRBV25-1 combines with J gene TRBJ1-1; TCRdb names TRBD1, which stays unverified in the absence of DNA. This CDR3 contains 15 residues. Germline loops: CDR1 MGHDK, CDR2 SYGVNS. The CDR3 loop reads CASSLTGVGRNEAFF.

This clonotype is medium-sized by frequency. The chain uses TRBV7-9 and TRBJ1-4. The CDR3 length is 12 residues. Germline values: CDR1 SEHNR, CDR2 FQNEAQ (reference sequence). CDR3 sequence: CASSFAEEKLFF.

The chain links TRBV20-1 to TRBJ1-5. Germline CDR1 is DFQATT and CDR2 is SNEGSKA (reference sequence). This CDR3 is 12 amino acids long. CDR3 residues: CSAMAVDKPQHF.

This rearrangement joins TRBV28 to TRBJ2-6. The CDR3 contains 14 residues. Germline values: CDR1 MDHEN, CDR2 SYDVKM. This chain's CDR3 is CASSLFSGANVLTF.

The chain is built from TRBV20-1 and TRBJ1-1; TCRdb names TRBD1, which stays unverified in the absence of DNA. The CDR3 length is 16 residues. Germline V gene data show CDR1 as DFQATT and CDR2 as SNEGSKA (reference sequence). The CDR3 is CSARRDRGLSYTEAFF.

The chain joins TRBV6-6 to TRBJ1-6; TCRdb gives TRBD1 as the D gene, but with no DNA this cannot be confirmed. Germline V gene data show CDR1 as MNHNY and CDR2 as SVGAGI (reference sequence). CDR3 size: 20 residues. The CDR3 spells CASSFNPGTGAFSYNSPLHF.

CDR3 region: CASRNRRRTEAFF. This chain links TRBV28 with TRBJ1-1. From germline, CDR1 is MDHEN and CDR2 SYDVKM. The CDR3 spans 13 residues.

The V and J genes are TRBV9 and TRBJ2-3; TCRdb's assignment of TRBD1 cannot be checked, as there is no DNA. This CDR3 has 15 residues. Germline V CDR1 and CDR2: SGDLS, YYNGEE. This CDR3 is CASSATGGFADTQYF.

The chain carries TRBV5-1 and TRBJ2-7; TCRdb gives TRBD1 as the D gene, but with no DNA this cannot be confirmed. The CDR3 is 15 residues long. Germline-derived CDR1 and CDR2 are SGHRS and YFSETQ. The chain's CDR3 is CASTTSGGQGGEQYF.

The CDR3 spells CSAGSSGLAGGVEQYF. The J gene is TRBJ2-7, the V gene TRBV20-1; the TCRdb D gene call, TRBD2, has no DNA to confirm it. There are 16 residues in the CDR3. The V gene's germline CDR1 is DFQATT and CDR2 SNEGSKA (reference sequence).

The rearrangement joins TRBV18 to TRBJ1-4. Germline V gene lookup returns CDR1 KGHSH and CDR2 LQKENI. The CDR3 consists of 16 residues. CDR3 loop: CASSHSTGTANEKLFF.

By frequency, this clonotype registers medium-sized. The chain combines TRBV6-1 with TRBJ1-2; TCRdb's D gene call, TRBD1, goes unchecked for lack of DNA. The CDR3 has 15 amino acids. Germline assignment: CDR1 MNHNS and CDR2 SASEGT. The CDR3 spells CASSERPGEGSGYTF.

The rearrangement links TRBV15 to TRBJ2-1; the TCRdb call, TRBD1, lacks DNA for checking. The germline V gene encodes CDR1 LNHNV and CDR2 YYDKDF (reference sequence). The length of the CDR3 is 17 residues. Here the CDR3 reads CATSREPPKGAYNEQFF.